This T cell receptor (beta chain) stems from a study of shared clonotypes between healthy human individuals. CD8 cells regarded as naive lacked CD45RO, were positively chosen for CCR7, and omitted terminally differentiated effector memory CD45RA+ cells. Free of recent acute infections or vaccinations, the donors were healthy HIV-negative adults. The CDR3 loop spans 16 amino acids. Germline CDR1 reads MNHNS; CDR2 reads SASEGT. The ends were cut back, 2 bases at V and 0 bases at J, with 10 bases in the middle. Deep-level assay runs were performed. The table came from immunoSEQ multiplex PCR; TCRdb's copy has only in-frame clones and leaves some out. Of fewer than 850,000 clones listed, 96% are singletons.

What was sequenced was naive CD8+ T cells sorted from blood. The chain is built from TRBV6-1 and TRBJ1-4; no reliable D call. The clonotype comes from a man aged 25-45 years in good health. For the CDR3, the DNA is TGTGCCAGCAGTGAAAGTTGGGGTACAACTAATGAAAAACTGTTTTTT. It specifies CASSESWGTTNEKLFF.